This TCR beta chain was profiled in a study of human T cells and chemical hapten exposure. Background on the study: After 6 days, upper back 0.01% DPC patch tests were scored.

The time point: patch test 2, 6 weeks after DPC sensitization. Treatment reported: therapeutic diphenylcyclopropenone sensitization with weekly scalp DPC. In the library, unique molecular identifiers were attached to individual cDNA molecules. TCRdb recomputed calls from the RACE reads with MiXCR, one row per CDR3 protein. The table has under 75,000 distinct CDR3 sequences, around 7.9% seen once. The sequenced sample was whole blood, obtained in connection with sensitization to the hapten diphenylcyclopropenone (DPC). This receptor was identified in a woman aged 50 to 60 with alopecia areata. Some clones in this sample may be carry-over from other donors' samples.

The CDR3 DNA sequence: TGTGCCAGCAGTTCCTCGGCAGGGGGCCCGACCTACGAGCAGTACTTC. Its protein product is CASSSSAGGPTYEQYF. The rearrangement links TRBV27 to TRBJ2-7; 8 bases agree with TRBD1. There are 16 residues in the CDR3. Trimming removed 4 bases from V and 2 bases from J; junction bases left unmatched: 10. Germline values: CDR1 MNHEY, CDR2 SMNVEV (reference sequence).